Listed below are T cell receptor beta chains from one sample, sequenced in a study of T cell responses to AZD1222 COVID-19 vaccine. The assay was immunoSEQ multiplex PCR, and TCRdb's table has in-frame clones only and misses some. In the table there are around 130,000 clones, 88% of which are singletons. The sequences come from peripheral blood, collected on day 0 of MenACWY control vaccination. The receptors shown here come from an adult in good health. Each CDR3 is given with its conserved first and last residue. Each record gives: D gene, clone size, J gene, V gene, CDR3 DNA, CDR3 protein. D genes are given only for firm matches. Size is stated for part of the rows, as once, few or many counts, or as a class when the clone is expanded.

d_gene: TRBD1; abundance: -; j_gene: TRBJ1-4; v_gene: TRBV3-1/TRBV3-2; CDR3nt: TGTGCCAGCAGCCAGCCGGGACAGCCCCTTAGCAAACTGTTTTTT; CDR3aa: CASSQPGQPLSKLFF
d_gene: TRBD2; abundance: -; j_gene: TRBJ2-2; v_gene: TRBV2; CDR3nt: TGTGCCAGCAGTGAAGGTAGACTAGCGGCCACCGGGGAGCTGTTTTTT; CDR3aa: CASSEGRLAATGELFF
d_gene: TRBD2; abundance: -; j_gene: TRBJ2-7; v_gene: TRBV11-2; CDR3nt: TGTGCCAGCAGTTCATCCGGAGCGGGGATCTTGGGCGAGCAGTACTTC; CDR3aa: CASSSSGAGILGEQYF
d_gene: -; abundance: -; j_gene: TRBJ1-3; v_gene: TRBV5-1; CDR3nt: TGCGCCAGCAGCTTGGGGGGCGTATCCTCTGGAAACACCATATATTTT; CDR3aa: CASSLGGVSSGNTIYF
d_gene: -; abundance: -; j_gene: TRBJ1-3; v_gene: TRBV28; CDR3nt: TGTGCCAGCACCCCAGCCGGGACCCCCCAAAACACCATATATTTT; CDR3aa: CASTPAGTPQNTIYF
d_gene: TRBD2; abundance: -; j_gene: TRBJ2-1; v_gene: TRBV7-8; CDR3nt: TGTGCCAGCAGCATCGGGACTAGCGGATGGGGGAATGAGCAGTTCTTC; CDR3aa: CASSIGTSGWGNEQFF
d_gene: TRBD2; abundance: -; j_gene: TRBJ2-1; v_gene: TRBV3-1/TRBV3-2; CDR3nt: TGTGCCAGCAGCCATGGGGGACTACTATACAATGAGCAGTTCTTC; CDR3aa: CASSHGGLLYNEQFF
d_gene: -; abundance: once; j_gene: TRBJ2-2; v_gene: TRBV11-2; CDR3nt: TGTGCCAGCACCGCTAGACAGAACCTCCTTAGGGGCACCGGGGAGCTGTTTTTT; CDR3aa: CASTARQNLLRGTGELFF
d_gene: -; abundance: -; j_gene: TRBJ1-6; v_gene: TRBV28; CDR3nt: TGTGCCAGCAGTCAACGGAGAAGGATTTCACCCCTCCACTTT; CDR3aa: CASSQRRRISPLHF
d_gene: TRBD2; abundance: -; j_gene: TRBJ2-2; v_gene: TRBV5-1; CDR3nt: TGCGCCAGCAGCTTGGGACTAGCGGGAGGACTCTCCGGCGGGGAGCTGTTTTTT; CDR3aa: CASSLGLAGGLSGGELFF
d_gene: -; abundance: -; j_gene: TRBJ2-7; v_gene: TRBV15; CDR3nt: TGTGCCACCAGCCAAAATAAAGGGGGGTACGAGCAGTACTTC; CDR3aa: CATSQNKGGYEQYF
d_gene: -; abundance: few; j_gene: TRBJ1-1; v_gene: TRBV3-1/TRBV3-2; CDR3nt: TGTGCCAGCAGCCACTCGACCGGGGGCACTGAAGCTTTCTTT; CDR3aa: CASSHSTGGTEAFF
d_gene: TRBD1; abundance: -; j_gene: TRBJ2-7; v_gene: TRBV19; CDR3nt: TGTGCCAGTAGTACAGCAGGGGGCGCGGTCGTGCAGTACTTC; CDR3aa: CASSTAGGAVVQYF
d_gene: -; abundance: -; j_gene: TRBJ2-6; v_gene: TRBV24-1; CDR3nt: TGTGCCACCAGTGGTGCAGGGTATCCTGGGGCCAACGTCCTGACTTTC; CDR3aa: CATSGAGYPGANVLTF
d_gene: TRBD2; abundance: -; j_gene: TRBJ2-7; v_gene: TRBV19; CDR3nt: TGTGCCAGTAGTAGGCTAGCGGGAGCTTCCGAGCAGTACTTC; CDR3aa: CASSRLAGASEQYF
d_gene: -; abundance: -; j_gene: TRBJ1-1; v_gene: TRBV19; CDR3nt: TGTGCCAGTAGTATCAGGGGCACTGAAGCTTTCTTT; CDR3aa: CASSIRGTEAFF
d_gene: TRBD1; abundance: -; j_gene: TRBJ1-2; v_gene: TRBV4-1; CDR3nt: TGCGCCAGCAGCCAACCAGGGGGCTCCAGCTATGGCTACACCTTC; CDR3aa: CASSQPGGSSYGYTF
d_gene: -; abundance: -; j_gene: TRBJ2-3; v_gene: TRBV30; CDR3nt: TGTGCCTGGAGGCCGGCAGGGGGCACAGATACGCAGTATTTT; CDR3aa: CAWRPAGGTDTQYF
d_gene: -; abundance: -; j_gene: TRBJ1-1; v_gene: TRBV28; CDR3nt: TGTGCCAGCAGGATAGGGGACCTCAACACTGAAGCTTTCTTT; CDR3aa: CASRIGDLNTEAFF
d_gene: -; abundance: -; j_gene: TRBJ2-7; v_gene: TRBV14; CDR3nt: TGTGCCAGCAGCCAAGAGGACAGTTTCTACGAGCAGTACTTC; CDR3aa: CASSQEDSFYEQYF
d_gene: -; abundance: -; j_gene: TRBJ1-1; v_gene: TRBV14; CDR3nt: TGTGCCAGCGCCGGGCCGAGTCAGGAAGCTTTCTTT; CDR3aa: CASAGPSQEAFF
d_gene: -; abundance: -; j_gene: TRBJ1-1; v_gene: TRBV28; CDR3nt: TGTGCCAGCAGTAGATGGCGGAACACTGAAGCTTTCTTT; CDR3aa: CASSRWRNTEAFF
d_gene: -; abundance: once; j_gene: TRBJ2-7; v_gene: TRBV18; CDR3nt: TGTGCCAGCTCCCTCCCGGGCGGGTTCCTTGGGGGCGAGCAGTACTTC; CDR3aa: CASSLPGGFLGGEQYF
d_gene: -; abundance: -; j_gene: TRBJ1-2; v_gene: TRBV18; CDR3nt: TGTGCCAGCTCACCGAGATCAACCCGTAACTATGGCTACACCTTC; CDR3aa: CASSPRSTRNYGYTF
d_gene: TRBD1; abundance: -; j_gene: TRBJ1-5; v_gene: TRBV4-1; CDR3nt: TGCGCCAGCAGCCTAAGACCCGGGACAGGGGGAGATCAGCCCCAGCATTTT; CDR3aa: CASSLRPGTGGDQPQHF
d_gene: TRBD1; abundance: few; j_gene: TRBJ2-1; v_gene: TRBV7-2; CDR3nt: TGTGCCAGCAGCTTCGAGTCCGGGACAGGAGTCCCGTTCTTC; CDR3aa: CASSFESGTGVPFF
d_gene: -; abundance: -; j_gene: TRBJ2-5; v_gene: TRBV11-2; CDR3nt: TGTGCCAGCAGCCGACGACGACAGCTCCAAGAGACCCAGTACTTC; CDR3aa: CASSRRRQLQETQYF
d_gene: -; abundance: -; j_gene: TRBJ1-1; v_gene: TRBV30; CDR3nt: TGTGCCTGGGGCACACCCTTCGAGGCAGTATACACTGAAGCTTTCTTT; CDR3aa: CAWGTPFEAVYTEAFF
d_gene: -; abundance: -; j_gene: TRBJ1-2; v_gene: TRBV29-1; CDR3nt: TGCAGCGTTGAAGATAGAGGAGGCTACACCTTC; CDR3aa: CSVEDRGGYTF
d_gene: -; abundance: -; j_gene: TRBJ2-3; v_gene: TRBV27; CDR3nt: TGTGCCAGCAGTTTATCCTCGCATACAGATACGCAGTATTTT; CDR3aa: CASSLSSHTDTQYF
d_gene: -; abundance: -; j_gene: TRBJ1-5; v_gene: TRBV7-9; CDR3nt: TGTGCCAGCAGCTCTTCCAGGGGAAACCACCAGCCCCAGCATTTT; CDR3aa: CASSSSRGNHQPQHF
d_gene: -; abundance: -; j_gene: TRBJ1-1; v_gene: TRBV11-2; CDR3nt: TGTGCCAGCAGCTTAGGACAAACGAACACTGAAGCTTTCTTT; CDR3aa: CASSLGQTNTEAFF
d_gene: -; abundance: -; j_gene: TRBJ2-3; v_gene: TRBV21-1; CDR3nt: TGTGCCAGCAGCAATCGCGCGGGCGACCCGGGACACCGAACTAGCACAGATACGCAGTATTTT; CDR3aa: CASSNRAGDPGHRTSTDTQYF
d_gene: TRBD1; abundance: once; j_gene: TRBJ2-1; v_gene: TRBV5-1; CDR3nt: TGCGCCAGCAGCCCGACCCCGGGACAGGGGTTCGAAAATGAGCAGTTCTTC; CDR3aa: CASSPTPGQGFENEQFF
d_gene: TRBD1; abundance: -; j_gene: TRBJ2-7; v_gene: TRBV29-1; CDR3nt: TGCAGCGCTGGGACAGTTTACGAGCAGTACTTC; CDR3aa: CSAGTVYEQYF
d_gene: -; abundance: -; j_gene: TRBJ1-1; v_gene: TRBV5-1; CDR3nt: TGCGCCAGCAGCTTGGATTTAGGCGCTGAAGCTTTCTTT; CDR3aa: CASSLDLGAEAFF
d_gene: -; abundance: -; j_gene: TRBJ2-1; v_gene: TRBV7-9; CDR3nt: TGTGCCAGCAGCTTGGGACCCTACAATGAGCAGTTCTTC; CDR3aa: CASSLGPYNEQFF
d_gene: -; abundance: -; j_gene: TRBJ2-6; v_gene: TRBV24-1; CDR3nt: TGTGCCACCAGTGATTCGCTCAGCTCTGGGGCCAACGTCCTGACTTTC; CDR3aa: CATSDSLSSGANVLTF
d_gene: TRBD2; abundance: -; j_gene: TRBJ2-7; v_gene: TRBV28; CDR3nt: TGTGCCAGCAGCGCTAGCGGGAGGGCGGGTTTTGCCTACGAGCAGTACTTC; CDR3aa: CASSASGRAGFAYEQYF
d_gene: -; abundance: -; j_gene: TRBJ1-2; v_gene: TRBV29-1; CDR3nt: TGCAGCGCCCGGACACCCAACTATGGCTACACCTTC; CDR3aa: CSARTPNYGYTF
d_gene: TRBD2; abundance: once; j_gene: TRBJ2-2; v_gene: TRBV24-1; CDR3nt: TGTGCCACCAGTGACCTCCGGACTAGCGGGGGGCGAGGGGAGCTGTTTTTT; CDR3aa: CATSDLRTSGGRGELFF
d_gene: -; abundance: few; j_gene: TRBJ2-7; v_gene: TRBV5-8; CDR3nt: TGTGCCAGCAGCTTGACTGGGCCCTCCTACGAGCAGTACTTC; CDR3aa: CASSLTGPSYEQYF
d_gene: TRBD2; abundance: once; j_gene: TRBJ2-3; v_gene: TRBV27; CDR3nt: TGTGCCAGCAGTTTGACTAGCGGGAGGATAACAGATACGCAGTATTTT; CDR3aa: CASSLTSGRITDTQYF
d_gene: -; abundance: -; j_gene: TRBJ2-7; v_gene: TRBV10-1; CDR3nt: TGCGCCAGCAGTGAGTCAGGTCCGATTTCGGGCGAGCAGTACTTC; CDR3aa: CASSESGPISGEQYF
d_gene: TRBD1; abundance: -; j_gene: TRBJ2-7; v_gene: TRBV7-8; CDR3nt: TGTGCCAGCAGCACCCTCCGAGACAGGGCCCTCTACGAGCAGTACTTC; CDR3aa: CASSTLRDRALYEQYF
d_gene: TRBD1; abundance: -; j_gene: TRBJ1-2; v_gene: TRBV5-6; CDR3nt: TGTGCCAGCAGCTTGTTTCAGGGGGCGCGTGGCTACACCTTC; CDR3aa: CASSLFQGARGYTF
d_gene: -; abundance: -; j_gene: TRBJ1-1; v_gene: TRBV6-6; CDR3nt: TGTGCCAGCAGTTCCCCAAGGACTGAAGCTTTCTTT; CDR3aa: CASSSPRTEAFF
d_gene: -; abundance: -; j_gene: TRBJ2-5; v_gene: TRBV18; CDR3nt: TGTGCCAGCTCACCTACGGACAGCCTTATACTCAAGAGATCCCAGTACTTC; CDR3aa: CASSPTDSLILKRSQYF
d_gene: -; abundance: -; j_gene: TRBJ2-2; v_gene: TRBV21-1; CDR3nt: TGTGCCAGCAGCACCCAGGGGGGCACCGGGGAGCTGTTTTTT; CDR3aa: CASSTQGGTGELFF
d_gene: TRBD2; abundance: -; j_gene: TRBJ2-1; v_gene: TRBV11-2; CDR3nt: TGTGCCAGCAGCTTAGATCGGTCAGCGGGAACCCACAATGAGCAGTTCTTC; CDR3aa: CASSLDRSAGTHNEQFF
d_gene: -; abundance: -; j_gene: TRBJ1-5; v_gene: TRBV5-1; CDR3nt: TGCGCCAGCAGCTCAGGGATTGGGCAGCCCCAGCATTTT; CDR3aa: CASSSGIGQPQHF
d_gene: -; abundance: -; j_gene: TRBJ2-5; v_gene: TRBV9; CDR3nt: TGTGCCAGCAGCGTAGTAGTGGCCCGGGACACCAACCAAGAGACCCAGTACTTC; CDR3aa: CASSVVVARDTNQETQYF
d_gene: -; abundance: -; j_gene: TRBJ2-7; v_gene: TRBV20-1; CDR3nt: TGCAGTGCTAGAGCCACTTACGAGCAGTACTTC; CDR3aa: CSARATYEQYF
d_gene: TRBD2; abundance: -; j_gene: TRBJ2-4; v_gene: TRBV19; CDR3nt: TGTGCCAGTAGTATTAAGTCAAGCGGGAGGGGTCCGGGAAACATTCAGTACTTC; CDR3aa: CASSIKSSGRGPGNIQYF
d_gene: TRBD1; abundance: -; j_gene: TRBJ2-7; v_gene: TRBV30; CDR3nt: TGTGCCTGGAGTGCCCTCGGACAGGGCCCCTACGAGCAGTACTTC; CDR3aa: CAWSALGQGPYEQYF